This passage covers 4 T cell receptor beta chains from one sample sequenced in a study of T cell changes during pregnancy in multiple sclerosis. Sequencing was performed with immunoSEQ multiplex PCR; in TCRdb, only in-frame clones are kept and a portion is missing. The table records fewer than 45,000 clones, under 95% of them present only once. Sample: peripheral blood, taken in the second trimester of pregnancy. Source of these receptors: a female donor in good health, enrolled as a control in a pregnancy study.

The chain links TRBV11-2 to TRBJ2-2; D unresolved. The CDR3 has 12 amino acids. CDR1 SGHAT and CDR2 FQNNGV come from the germline V gene. Trimming cost V 5 bases and J 5 bases, with 6 bases left between them. The CDR3, as DNA: TGTGCCAGCAGCGCTAATACCGGGGAGCTGTTTTTT. Protein sequence: CASSANTGELFF.

The J gene is TRBJ1-2, the V gene TRBV28, with TRBD1 identical over 7 bases. Germline CDR1 reads MDHEN; CDR2 reads SYDVKM. This CDR3 has 15 residues. V shed 7 bases, J shed 1 base, and the junction held 9 bases outside the gene matches. DNA for the CDR3: TGTGCCAGCAAAACCGGGACAGTTCTTAACTATGGCTACACCTTC. This translates into CASKTGTVLNYGYTF.

CDR3 nucleotides: TGTGCCAGTACCCCATTAACGTGGGCCTCCCAACGGCACAATCAGCCCCAGCATTTT. This encodes CASTPLTWASQRHNQPQHF. This chain links TRBV19 with TRBJ1-5; D gene uncertain. Per germline, CDR1 LNHDA and CDR2 SQIVND (reference sequence). The CDR3 loop spans 19 amino acids. With 7 bases removed from V and 3 bases from J, the gap between germline ends came to 28 bases.

The chain has TRBV7-9 and TRBJ2-7; 7 bases align to TRBD1. Unmatched junction bases numbered 10, after V lost 4 bases and J lost 4 bases. The CDR3 loop spans 15 amino acids. Germline loops: CDR1 SEHNR, CDR2 FQNEAQ (reference sequence). This CDR3 reads CASSSLQGSIYEQYF. CDR3 bases: TGTGCCAGCAGCTCCCTACAGGGGTCCATTTACGAGCAGTACTTC. Filled out from reference TRBV7-9 and TRBJ2-7, the complete variable domain reads DTGVSQNPRHKITKRGQNVTFRCDPISEHNRLYWYRQTLGQGPEFLTYFQNEAQLEKSRLLSDRFSAERPKGSFSTLEIQRTEQGDSAMYLCASSSLQGSIYEQYFGPGTRLTVT.